What follows are 7 T cell receptor beta chains derived from one specimen sequenced in a study of regulatory T cells in long-lasting Graves disease. The time point: newly diagnosed GD, antithyroid drugs for less than 3 months. Making the TCR library involved RNA that had been extracted from PBMCs. With iRepertoire HTBI primers and Arm-PCR of CDR3 regions, TCR beta libraries were built. TCRdb used MiXCR to reprocess the multiplex PCR reads, holding one entry per CDR3 protein. Among almost 450,000 distinct CDR3 sequences listed, approximately 16% were seen once. The sample was also reused in another study, on T cells in Graves' hyperthyroidism and ophthalmopathy.

The sample was peripheral blood mononuclear cells (PBMCs), taken at new diagnosis, from a patient treated with antithyroid drugs. The receptors here all came from a woman aged 25 to 39 with Graves disease.

This clonotype was found a few times. The chain is built from TRBV4-3 and TRBJ1-5; perhaps TRBD1 as D (5 bases). The CDR3 sequence is 15 residues long. Germline CDR1 is LGHNA and CDR2 is YSLEER. Deletions cut 4 bases from V and 0 bases from J, with 10 bases between. The CDR3 loop reads CASSRGVDSNQPQHF. CDR3 DNA sequence: TGCGCCAGCAGCCGGGGGGTAGATAGCAATCAGCCCCAGCATTTT.

The V call is TRBV28, the J call TRBJ2-1; D possibly corresponds to TRBD2 (5 bases). Germline lookup yields CDR1 MDHEN and CDR2 SYDVKM. The ends were cut back, 3 bases at V and 7 bases at J, with 19 bases in the middle. CDR3 length equals 16 residues. The CDR3 DNA reads TGTGCCAGCAGTTTGCCGGGGTACGGTGGAAGAAATGAGCAGTTCTTC. Translation: CASSLPGYGGRNEQFF. The whole variable domain, remainder taken from reference TRBV28 and TRBJ2-1, is DVKVTQSSRYLVKRTGEKVFLECVQDMDHENMFWYRQDPGLGLRLIYFSYDVKMKEKGDIPEGYSVSREKKERFSLILESASTNQTSMYLCASSLPGYGGRNEQFFGPGTRLTVL.

This clonotype was seen only a few times. This chain uses TRBV4-1 with TRBJ2-1, with TRBD2 as a possible D gene (6 bases). The V and J ends lost 4 bases and 2 bases respectively, with 15 bases between them. The germline V gene encodes CDR1 MGHRA and CDR2 YSYEKL. There are 16 residues in the CDR3. CDR3 sequence reads: CASSPNAWGAYNEQFF. The CDR3, as DNA: TGCGCCAGCAGCCCGAATGCGTGGGGGGCCTACAATGAGCAGTTCTTC.

V is TRBV20-1 and J is TRBJ2-1; D may correspond to TRBD1 or TRBD2 (6 bases each). This CDR3 spans 13 amino acids. V was pared by 4 bases and J by 2 bases, with 9 bases between. Looked up from germline, CDR1 is DFQATT and CDR2 is SNEGSKA (reference sequence). The CDR3 DNA is TGCAGTGCTAACAGGGAGGCCTACAATGAGCAGTTCTTC. Translated: CSANREAYNEQFF.

As concerns this clonotype: One end of the junction is discordant with germline, which a read error may explain. The chain recombines TRBV18 with TRBJ1-4; perhaps TRBD1 as D (5 bases). The CDR3 has 15 amino acids. CDR1 and CDR2 from the germline V gene are KGHSH and LQKENI. CDR3 region: CATSPSAGSVEKLFF. In DNA form, the CDR3 reads TGTGCCACCTCACCGTCGGCAGGGAGCGTTGAAAAACTGTTTTTT.

The chain links TRBV20-1 to TRBJ2-3; the D is unclear. Trimming took 4 bases from V and 3 from J, leaving 17 bases between them. CDR3 length: 15 amino acids. Germline loops: CDR1 DFQATT, CDR2 SNEGSKA (reference sequence). CDR3 in DNA: TGCAGTGCTATCCGGGTAAGAGTCCGGACAGATACGCAGTATTTT. It is translated as CSAIRVRVRTDTQYF.

At least ten counts were recorded for this clonotype. DNA for the CDR3: TGTGCCAGCAGTCCGAGCGGGAGTCTTACCGGGGAGCTGTTTTTT. Protein product: CASSPSGSLTGELFF. The V call is TRBV12-3 or TRBV12-4, the J call TRBJ2-2; 8 positions agree with TRBD2. There are 15 residues in the CDR3. Trimming at V came to 5 bases and at J to 5 bases, leaving 7 bases not matched to a gene.